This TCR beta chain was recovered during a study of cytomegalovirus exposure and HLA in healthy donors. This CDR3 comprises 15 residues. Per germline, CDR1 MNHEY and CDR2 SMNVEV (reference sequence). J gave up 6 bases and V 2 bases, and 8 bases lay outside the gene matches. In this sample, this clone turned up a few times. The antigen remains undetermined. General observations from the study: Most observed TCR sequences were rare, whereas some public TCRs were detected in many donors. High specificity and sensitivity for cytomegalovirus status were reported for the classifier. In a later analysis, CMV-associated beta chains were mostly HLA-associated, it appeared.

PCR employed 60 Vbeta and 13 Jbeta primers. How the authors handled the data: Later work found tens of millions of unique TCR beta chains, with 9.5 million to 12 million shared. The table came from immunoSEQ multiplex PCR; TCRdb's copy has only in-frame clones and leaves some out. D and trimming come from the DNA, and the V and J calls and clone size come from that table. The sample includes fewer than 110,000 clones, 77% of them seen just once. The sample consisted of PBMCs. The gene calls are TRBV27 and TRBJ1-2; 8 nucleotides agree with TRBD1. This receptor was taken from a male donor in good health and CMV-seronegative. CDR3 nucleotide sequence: TGTGCCAGCAGTTTAATCGGGCAGGGGGCACATGGCTACACCTTC. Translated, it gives CASSLIGQGAHGYTF.